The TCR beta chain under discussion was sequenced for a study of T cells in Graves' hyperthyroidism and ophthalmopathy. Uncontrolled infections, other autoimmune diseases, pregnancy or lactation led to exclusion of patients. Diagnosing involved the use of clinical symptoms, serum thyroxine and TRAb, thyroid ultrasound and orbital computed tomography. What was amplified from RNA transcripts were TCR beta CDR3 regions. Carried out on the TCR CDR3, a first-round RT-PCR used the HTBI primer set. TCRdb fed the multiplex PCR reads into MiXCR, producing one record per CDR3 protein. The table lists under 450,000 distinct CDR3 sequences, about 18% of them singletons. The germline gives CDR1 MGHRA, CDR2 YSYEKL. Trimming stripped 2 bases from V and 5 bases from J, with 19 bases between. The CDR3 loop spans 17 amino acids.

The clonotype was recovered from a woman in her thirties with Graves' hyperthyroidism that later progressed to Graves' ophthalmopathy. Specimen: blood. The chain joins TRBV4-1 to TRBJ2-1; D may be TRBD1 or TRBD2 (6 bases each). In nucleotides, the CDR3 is TGCGCCAGCAGCCAACCGGCGGTTCGGGGGCTGCACAATGAGCAGTTCTTC. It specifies CASSQPAVRGLHNEQFF.